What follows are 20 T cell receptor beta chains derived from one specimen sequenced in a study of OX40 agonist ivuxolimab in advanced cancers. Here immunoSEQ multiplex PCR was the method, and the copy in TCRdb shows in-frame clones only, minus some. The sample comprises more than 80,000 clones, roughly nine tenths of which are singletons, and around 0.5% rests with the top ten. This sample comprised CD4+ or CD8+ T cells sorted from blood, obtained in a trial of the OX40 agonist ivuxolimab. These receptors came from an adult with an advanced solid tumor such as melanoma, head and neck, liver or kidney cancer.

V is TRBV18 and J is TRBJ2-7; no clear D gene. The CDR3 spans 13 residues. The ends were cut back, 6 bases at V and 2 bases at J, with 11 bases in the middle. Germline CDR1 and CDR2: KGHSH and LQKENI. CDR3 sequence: CASSPDGPYEQYF. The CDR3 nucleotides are TGTGCCAGCTCTCCCGACGGGCCCTACGAGCAGTACTTC.

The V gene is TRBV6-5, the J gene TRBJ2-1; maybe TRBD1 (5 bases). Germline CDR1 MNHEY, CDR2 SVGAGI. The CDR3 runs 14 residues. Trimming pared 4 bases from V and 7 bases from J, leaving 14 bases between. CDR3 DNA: TGTGCCAGCAGTTCAGGGTCTCGATGGAATGAGCAGTTCTTC. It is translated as CASSSGSRWNEQFF.

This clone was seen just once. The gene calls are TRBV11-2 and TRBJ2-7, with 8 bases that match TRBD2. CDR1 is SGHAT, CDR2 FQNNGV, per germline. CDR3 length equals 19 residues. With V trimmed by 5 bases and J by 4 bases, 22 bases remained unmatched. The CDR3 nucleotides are TGTGCCAGCAGCCCCCGGGGGGGGCAGGGGCGGACCGGGAGGTACGAGCAGTACTTC. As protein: CASSPRGGQGRTGRYEQYF.

CDR3 region: CASSIAPGMGSPLHF. The CDR3 DNA reads TGTGCCAGTAGTATAGCCCCGGGCATGGGTTCACCCCTCCACTTT. The J gene is TRBJ1-6, the V gene TRBV19; no clear D gene. V was clipped by 1 base and J by 9 bases, with 13 bases between them. Per the germline V gene, CDR1 is LNHDA and CDR2 is SQIVND (reference sequence). This CDR3 has 15 residues. The full variable domain, its missing parts supplied by reference TRBV19 and TRBJ1-6, is DGGITQSPKYLFRKEGQNVTLSCEQNLNHDAMYWYRQDPGQGLRLIYYSQIVNDFQKGDIAEGYSVSREKKESFPLTVTSAQKNPTAFYLCASSIAPGMGSPLHFGNGTRLTVT.

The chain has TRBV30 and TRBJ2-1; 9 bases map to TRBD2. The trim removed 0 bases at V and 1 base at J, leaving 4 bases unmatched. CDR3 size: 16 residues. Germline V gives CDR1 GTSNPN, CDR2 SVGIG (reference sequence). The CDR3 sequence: CAWSVGGGASYNEQFF. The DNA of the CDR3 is TGTGCCTGGAGTGTAGGCGGGGGGGCTTCCTACAATGAGCAGTTCTTC.

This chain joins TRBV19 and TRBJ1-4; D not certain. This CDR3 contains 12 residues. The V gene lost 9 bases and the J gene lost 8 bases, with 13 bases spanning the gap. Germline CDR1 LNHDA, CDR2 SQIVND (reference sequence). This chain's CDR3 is CASRTVGEKLFF. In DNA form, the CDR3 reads TGTGCCAGCAGGACGGTCGGGGAAAAACTGTTTTTT.

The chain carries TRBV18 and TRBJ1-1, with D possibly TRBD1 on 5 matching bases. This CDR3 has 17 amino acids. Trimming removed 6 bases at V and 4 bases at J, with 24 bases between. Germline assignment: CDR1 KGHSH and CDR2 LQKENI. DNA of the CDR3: TGTGCCAGCTCCCCAAATGACCTCAGGGCGCGGGGCACTGAAGCTTTCTTT. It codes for CASSPNDLRARGTEAFF.

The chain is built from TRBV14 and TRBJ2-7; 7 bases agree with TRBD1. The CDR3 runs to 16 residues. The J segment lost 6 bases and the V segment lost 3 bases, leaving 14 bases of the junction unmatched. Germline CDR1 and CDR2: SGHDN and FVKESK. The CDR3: CASSQGWDSWGREQYF. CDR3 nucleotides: TGTGCCAGCAGCCAGGGGTGGGACAGTTGGGGTCGCGAGCAGTACTTC.

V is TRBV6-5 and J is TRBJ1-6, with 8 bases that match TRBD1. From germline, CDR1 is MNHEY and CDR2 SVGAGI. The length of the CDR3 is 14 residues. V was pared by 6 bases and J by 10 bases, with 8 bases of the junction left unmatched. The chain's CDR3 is CASRLGQGVSPLHF. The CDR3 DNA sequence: TGTGCCAGCAGGCTAGGACAGGGCGTCTCACCCCTCCACTTT.

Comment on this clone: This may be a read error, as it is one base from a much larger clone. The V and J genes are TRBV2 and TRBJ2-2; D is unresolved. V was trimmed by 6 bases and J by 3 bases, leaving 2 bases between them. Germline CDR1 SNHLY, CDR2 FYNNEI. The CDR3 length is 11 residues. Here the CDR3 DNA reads TGTGCCAGCAGCGACACCGGGGAGCTGTTTTTT. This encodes CASSDTGELFF.

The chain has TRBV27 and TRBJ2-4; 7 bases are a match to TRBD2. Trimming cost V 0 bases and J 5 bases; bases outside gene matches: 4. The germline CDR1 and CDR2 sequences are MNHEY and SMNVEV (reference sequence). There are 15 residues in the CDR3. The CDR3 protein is CASSLSWLAENIQYF. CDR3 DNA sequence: TGTGCCAGCAGTTTATCCTGGCTAGCGGAAAACATTCAGTACTTC.

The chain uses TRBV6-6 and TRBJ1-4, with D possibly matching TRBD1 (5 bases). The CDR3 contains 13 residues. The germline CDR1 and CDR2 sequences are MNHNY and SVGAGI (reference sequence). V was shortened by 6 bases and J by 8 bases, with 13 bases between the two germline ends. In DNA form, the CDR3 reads TGTGCCAGCAGAAGACTGGAGGGGGAAAAACTGTTTTTT. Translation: CASRRLEGEKLFF.

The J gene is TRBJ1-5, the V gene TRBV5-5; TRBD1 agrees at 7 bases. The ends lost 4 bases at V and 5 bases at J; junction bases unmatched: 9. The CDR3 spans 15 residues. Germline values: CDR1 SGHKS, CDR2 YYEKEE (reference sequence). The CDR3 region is CASSPGTDPYQPQHF. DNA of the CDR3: TGTGCCAGCAGCCCCGGGACAGACCCCTATCAGCCCCAGCATTTT.

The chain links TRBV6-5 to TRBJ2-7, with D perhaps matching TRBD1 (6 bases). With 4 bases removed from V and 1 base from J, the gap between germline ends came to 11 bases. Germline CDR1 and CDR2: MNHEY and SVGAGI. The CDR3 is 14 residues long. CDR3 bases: TGTGCCAGCAGTTCGTACAGGGATTCCTACGAGCAGTACTTC. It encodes CASSSYRDSYEQYF.

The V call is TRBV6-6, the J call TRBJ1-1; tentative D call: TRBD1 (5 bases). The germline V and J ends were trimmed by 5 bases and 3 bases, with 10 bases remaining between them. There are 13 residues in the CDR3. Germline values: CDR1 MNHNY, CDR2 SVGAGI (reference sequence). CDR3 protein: CASSRDPDTEAFF. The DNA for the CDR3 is TGTGCCAGCAGTAGGGACCCCGACACTGAAGCTTTCTTT.

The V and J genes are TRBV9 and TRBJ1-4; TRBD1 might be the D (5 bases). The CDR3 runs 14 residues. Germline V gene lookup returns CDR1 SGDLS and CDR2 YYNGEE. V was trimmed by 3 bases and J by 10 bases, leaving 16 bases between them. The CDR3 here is CASSEGDSGGKLFF. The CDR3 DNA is TGTGCCAGCAGCGAAGGTGACAGCGGGGGAAAACTGTTTTTT. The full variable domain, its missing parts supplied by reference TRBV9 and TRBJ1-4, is DSGVTQTPKHLITATGQRVTLRCSPRSGDLSVYWYQQSLDQGLQFLIQYYNGEERAKGNILERFSAQQFPDLHSELNLSSLELGDSALYFCASSEGDSGGKLFFGSGTQLSVL.

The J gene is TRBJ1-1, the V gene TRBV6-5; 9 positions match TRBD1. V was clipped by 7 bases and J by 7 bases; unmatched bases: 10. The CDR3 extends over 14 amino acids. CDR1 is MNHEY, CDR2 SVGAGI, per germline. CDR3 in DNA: TGTGCCAGCACCCCACAGGGGGCGCTTGGTGAAGCTTTCTTT. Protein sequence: CASTPQGALGEAFF.

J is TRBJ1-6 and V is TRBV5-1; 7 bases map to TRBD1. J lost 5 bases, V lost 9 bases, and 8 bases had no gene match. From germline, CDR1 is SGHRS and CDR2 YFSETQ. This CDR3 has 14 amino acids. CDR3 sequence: CATRPGQNNSPLHF. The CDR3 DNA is TGCGCCACCAGACCGGGACAGAATAATTCACCCCTCCACTTT.

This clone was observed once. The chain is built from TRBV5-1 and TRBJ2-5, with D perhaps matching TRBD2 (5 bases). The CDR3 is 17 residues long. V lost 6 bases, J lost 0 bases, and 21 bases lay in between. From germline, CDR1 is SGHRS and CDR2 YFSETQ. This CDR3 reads CASTRGDGVPYQETQYF. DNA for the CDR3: TGCGCCAGCACCAGAGGTGACGGGGTCCCGTACCAAGAGACCCAGTACTTC. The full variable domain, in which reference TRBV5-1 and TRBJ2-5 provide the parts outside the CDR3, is KAGVTQTPRYLIKTRGQQVTLSCSPISGHRSVSWYQQTPGQGLQFLFEYFSETQRNKGNFPGRFSGRQFSNSRSEMNVSTLELGDSALYLCASTRGDGVPYQETQYFGPGTRLLVL.

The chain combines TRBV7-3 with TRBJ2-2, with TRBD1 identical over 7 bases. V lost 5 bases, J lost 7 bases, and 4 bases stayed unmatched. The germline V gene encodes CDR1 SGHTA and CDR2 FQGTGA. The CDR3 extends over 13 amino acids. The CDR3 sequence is CASSPRTGGELFF. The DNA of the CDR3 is TGTGCCAGCAGCCCCCGGACAGGCGGGGAGCTGTTTTTT.